Included here is one T cell receptor (beta chain) sequence, with context. Its antigen is as yet unknown. This specimen belongs to a study of shared clonotypes between healthy human individuals. The study's findings and limits: Even with large depth, rarefaction showed that sorted-subset sequencing was incomplete. Sample collection involved blood only; tissue repertoires are likely different.

TCRdb keeps only in-frame clones here, not all; method: immunoSEQ multiplex PCR. The sample lists about 2.4 million clones; approximately 92% were seen once. The CDR3 length is 13 residues. V shed 4 bases and J shed 2 bases, with 11 bases lying between them. Germline values: CDR1 SQVTM, CDR2 ANQGSEA. Everyone who donated was a Caucasian adult who lived in Nashville, Tennessee. The clonotype originates from a man between 18 and 29 years old in good health. The rearrangement links TRBV29-1 to TRBJ1-2, with D possibly being TRBD1 (5 bases). Source material: naive CD4+ T cells sorted from blood. Subset given: CD45RA+ positively selected. Here the CDR3 reads CSVAPGPNYGYTF. CDR3 DNA: TGCAGCGTTGCCCCAGGGCCCAACTATGGCTACACCTTC.